The T cell receptor beta chain described here comes from a study of blood T cell repertoires in COVID-19. Profiled with immunoSEQ multiplex PCR; TCRdb holds only in-frame clones, not every one. This table holds tens of thousands of clones, around 77% found once. The CDR3 has 12 residues. Germline CDR1 is SQVTM and CDR2 is ANQGSEA. Trimming removed 7 bases from V and 6 bases from J, with 13 bases in between. Seattle's enrolled individuals joined amid active infection and were then monitored longitudinally. The chain combines TRBV29-1 with TRBJ2-1, with D perhaps TRBD1 (5 bases). The sample comprised peripheral blood. The TCR was taken from a man between 65 and 80 years old with COVID-19, enrolled during active disease. CDR3 protein: CSGLGVRNEQFF. In DNA, the CDR3 is TGCAGCGGATTAGGGGTTCGCAATGAGCAGTTCTTC.